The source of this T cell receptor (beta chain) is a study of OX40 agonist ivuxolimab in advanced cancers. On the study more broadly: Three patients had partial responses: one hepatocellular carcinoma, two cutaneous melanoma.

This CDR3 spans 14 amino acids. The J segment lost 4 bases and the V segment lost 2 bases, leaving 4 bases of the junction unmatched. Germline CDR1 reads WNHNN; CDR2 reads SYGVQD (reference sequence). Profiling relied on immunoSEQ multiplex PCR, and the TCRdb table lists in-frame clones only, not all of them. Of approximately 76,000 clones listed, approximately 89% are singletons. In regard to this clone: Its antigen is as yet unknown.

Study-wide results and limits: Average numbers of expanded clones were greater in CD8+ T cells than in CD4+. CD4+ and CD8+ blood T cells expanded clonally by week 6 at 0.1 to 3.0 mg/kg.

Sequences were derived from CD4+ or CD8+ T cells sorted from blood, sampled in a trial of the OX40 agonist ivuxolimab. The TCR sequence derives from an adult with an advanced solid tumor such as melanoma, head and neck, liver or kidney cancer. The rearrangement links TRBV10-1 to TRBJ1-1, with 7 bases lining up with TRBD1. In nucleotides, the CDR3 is TGCGCCAGCAGTGAGGCTACAGGGGTCACTGAAGCTTTCTTT. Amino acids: CASSEATGVTEAFF.